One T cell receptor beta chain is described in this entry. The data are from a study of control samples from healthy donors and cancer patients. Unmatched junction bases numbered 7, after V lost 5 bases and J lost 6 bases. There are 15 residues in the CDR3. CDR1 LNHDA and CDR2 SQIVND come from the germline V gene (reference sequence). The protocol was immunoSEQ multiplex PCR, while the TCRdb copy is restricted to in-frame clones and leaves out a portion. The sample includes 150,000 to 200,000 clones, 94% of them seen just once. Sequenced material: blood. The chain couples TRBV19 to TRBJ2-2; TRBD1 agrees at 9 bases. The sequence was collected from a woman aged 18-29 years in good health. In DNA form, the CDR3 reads TGTGCCAGTAGTCGCGACAGGGGGGGCGCCGGGGAGCTGTTTTTT. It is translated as CASSRDRGGAGELFF.